Described below is a single T cell receptor beta chain sequence and its context. Its antigen remains unknown. This table comes from immunoSEQ multiplex PCR, and its TCRdb copy is limited to in-frame clones, with some not included. The sample contains 2 million to 2.5 million clones, roughly 93% of which appear only once. The sample comes from a study of shared clonotypes between healthy human individuals. V lost 1 base and J 1 base, leaving 10 bases between the germline ends. The germline CDR1 and CDR2 sequences are SGHTA and FQGTGA. This CDR3 is built from 15 residues. Study conclusions and caveats: Genetic and exposure-history diversity was limited by the few donors.

What was sequenced was naive CD4+ T cells from PBMCs. Stated subset: CD45RA+ positively selected. The chain joins TRBV7-3 to TRBJ2-5; D possibly corresponds to TRBD2 (5 bases). This receptor was taken from a man aged 18 to 30 in good health. Some clones in this sample may be carry-over from other donors' samples. The CDR3 protein is CASSLIFGVQETQYF. The CDR3 DNA is TGTGCCAGCAGCTTAATTTTCGGGGTCCAAGAGACCCAGTACTTC.